This TCR beta chain was documented in a study of sequential checkpoint blockade in melanoma. CDR1 SGHDN and CDR2 FVKESK come from the germline V gene. The CDR3 consists of 16 residues. V lost 0 bases to trimming and J lost 1 base, with 10 bases between them. The assay was immunoSEQ multiplex PCR, and TCRdb's table has in-frame clones only and misses some. The repertoire holds around 30,000 clones, more than 70% seen once, with around 18% in the top ten. Treatment here: randomized to nivolumab then ipilimumab (arm A) or the reverse (arm B). Sample: CD8+ T cells sorted from blood (inferred from file names), taken from a patient given nivolumab and ipilimumab in sequence. V gene TRBV14 combines with J gene TRBJ2-1; tentative D call: TRBD1 (6 bases). The receptor comes from a human donor with melanoma. CDR3 bases: TGTGCCAGCAGCCAAGAGCGTCAGGGGTCCTACAATGAGCAGTTCTTC. It translates to CASSQERQGSYNEQFF.